The T cell receptor (beta chain) under discussion was sequenced for a study of blood T cell repertoires in COVID-19. Study in general: There were acute and convalescent COVID-19 samples, and they came from the United States, Italy and Spain. PBMCs, B-cell-depleted T cells, or T cells were the source of the cDNA or gDNA that made up the material.

The CDR3 runs 15 residues. V dropped 3 bases and J dropped 0; count of bases not matched to a gene: 2. Germline V gene data show CDR1 as DFQATT and CDR2 as SNEGSKA (reference sequence). In the source study's methods: Reference gene primer amplification yielded estimated nucleated cell counts. Generated by immunoSEQ multiplex PCR, the TCRdb table keeps only in-frame clones and is missing some. The D gene and trimming were derived from the DNA, and the V and J assignments and clone size from that table. The sample includes about 120,000 clones, 90% of them seen just once. What was sequenced was peripheral blood. The origin of this receptor is an older woman with COVID-19, enrolled during active disease. V is TRBV20-1 and J is TRBJ2-1; 10 nucleotides agree with TRBD2. CDR3 residues: CSASSSGSSYNEQFF. The DNA of the CDR3 is TGCAGTGCTAGTTCTAGCGGGAGCTCCTACAATGAGCAGTTCTTC.